The entry that follows covers one T cell receptor (beta chain) sequence. Its cognate antigen is unknown. This specimen comes from a study of T cell responses to AZD1222 COVID-19 vaccine. The wider study: Second-dose groups at about 4 or about 12 weeks were pooled.

CDR1 is SGHRS and CDR2 is YFSETQ in the germline V gene. There are 11 residues in the CDR3. Trimming removed 3 bases at V and 7 bases at J, with 7 bases between. Clones were sequenced by immunoSEQ multiplex PCR, and TCRdb holds only the in-frame ones, with some missing. The table has around 99,000 clones, more than 80% seen once. Study-wide points: Spike regions recognized by vaccine-associated CD4 TCRs spanned the protein, led by 160-218 and 743-854.

V and J are TRBV5-1 and TRBJ2-5, with D maybe TRBD2 (6 bases). The source is an adult in good health. This specimen was peripheral blood, taken on day 0 of AZD1222 vaccination. Written as DNA, the CDR3 is TGCGCCAGCAGCTCGGGGGTGACCCAGTACTTC. Amino acids: CASSSGVTQYF.